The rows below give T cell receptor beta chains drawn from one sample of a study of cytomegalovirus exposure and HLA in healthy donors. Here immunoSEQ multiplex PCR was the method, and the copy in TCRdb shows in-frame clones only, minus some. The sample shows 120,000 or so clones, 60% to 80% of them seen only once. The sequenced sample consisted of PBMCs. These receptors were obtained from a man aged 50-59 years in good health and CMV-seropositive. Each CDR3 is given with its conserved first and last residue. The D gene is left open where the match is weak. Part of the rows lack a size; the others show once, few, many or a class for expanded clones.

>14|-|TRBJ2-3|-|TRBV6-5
CASNGGAITDTQYF
TGTGCCAGCAACGGCGGGGCGATCACAGATACGCAGTATTTT
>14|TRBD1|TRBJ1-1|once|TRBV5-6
CASSKSGTGRGAFF
TGTGCCAGCAGCAAGTCCGGGACAGGGCGAGGAGCTTTCTTT
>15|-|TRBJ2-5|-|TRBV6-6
CASSYSNRGQETQYF
TGTGCCAGCAGTTACTCGAATAGGGGACAAGAGACCCAGTACTTC
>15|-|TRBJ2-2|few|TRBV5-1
CASREPGLNTGELFF
TGCGCCAGCAGGGAACCCGGACTGAACACCGGGGAGCTGTTTTTT
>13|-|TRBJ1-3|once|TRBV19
CASSELPGNTIYF
TGTGCCAGTAGTGAGTTGCCAGGAAACACCATATATTTT
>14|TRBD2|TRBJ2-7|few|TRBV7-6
CASSRSGSPYEQYF
TGTGCCAGCAGTCGTAGCGGGAGCCCCTACGAGCAGTACTTC
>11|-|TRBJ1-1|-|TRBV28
CASSPRTEAFF
TGTGCCAGCAGCCCTCGCACTGAAGCTTTCTTT
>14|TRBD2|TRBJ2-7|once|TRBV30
CAWRASGSKYEQYF
TGTGCCTGGAGAGCTAGCGGGAGCAAGTACGAGCAGTACTTC
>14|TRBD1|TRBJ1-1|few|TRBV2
CASSRDRQNTEAFF
TGTGCCAGCAGTAGGGACAGACAGAACACTGAAGCTTTCTTT
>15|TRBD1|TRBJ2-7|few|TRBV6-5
CASSLTGTGDREQYF
TGTGCCAGCAGTTTAACCGGGACAGGGGACCGCGAGCAGTACTTC
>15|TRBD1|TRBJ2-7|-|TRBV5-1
CASRRQTGGFYEQYF
TGCGCCAGCAGGCGGCAGACAGGGGGCTTCTACGAGCAGTACTTC
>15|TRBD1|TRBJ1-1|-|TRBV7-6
CASSPGTGANTEAFF
TGTGCCAGCAGCCCTGGGACAGGGGCGAACACTGAAGCTTTCTTT
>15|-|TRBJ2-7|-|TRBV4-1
CASSPYRRGTNEQYF
TGCGCCAGCAGCCCTTACCGCCGGGGTACCAACGAGCAGTACTTC
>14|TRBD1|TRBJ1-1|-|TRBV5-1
CASSPDRVGTEAFF
TGCGCCAGCAGCCCGGACAGGGTAGGCACTGAAGCTTTCTTT
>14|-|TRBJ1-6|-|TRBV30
CAWRGHFGNSPLHF
TGTGCCTGGAGGGGACACTTCGGTAATTCACCCCTCCACTTT
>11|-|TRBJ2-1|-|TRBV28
CASSSRGEQFF
TGTGCCAGCAGTTCCCGGGGTGAGCAGTTCTTC
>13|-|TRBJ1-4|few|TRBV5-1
CASSLDPDEKLFF
TGCGCCAGCAGCTTGGATCCGGATGAAAAACTGTTTTTT
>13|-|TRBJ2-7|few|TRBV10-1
CASSEGTISEQYF
TGCGCCAGCAGTGAAGGGACAATTAGCGAGCAGTACTTC
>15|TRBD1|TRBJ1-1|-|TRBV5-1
CASSSGTGLVRKAFF
TGCGCCAGCAGCTCCGGGACAGGGTTGGTTAGGAAAGCTTTCTTT
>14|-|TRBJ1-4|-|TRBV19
CASSKQVTEEKLFF
TGTGCCAGTAGTAAACAGGTCACAGAGGAAAAACTGTTTTTT
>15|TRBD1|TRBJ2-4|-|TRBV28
CASSWGQPSKNIQYF
TGTGCCAGCAGTTGGGGACAGCCATCCAAAAACATTCAGTACTTC
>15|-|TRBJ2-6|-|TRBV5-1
CASSLTSPGANVLTF
TGCGCCAGCAGCCTTACCAGTCCTGGGGCCAACGTCCTGACTTTC
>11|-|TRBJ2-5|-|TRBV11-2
CASSLGEVEYF
TGTGCCAGCAGCTTAGGGGAGGTCGAGTACTTC
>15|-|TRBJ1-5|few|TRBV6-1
CASRMTVSSNQPQHF
TGTGCCAGCAGAATGACAGTATCTAGCAATCAGCCCCAGCATTTT
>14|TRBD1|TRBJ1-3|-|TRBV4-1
CASSHTGDGNTIYF
TGCGCCAGCAGCCACACAGGGGATGGAAACACCATATATTTT
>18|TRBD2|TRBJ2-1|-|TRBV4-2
CASSQEPPGTSGYNEQFF
TGTGCCAGCAGCCAAGAACCTCCCGGGACTAGCGGATACAATGAGCAGTTCTTC
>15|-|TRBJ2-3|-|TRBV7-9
CASSPPGLNTDTQYF
TGTGCCAGCAGTCCACCGGGACTCAACACAGATACGCAGTATTTT
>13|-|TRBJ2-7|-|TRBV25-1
CASSTISGYEQYF
TGTGCCAGCAGCACCATTAGCGGATACGAGCAGTACTTC
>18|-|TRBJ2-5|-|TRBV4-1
CASSQEFMRSPVGETQYF
TGCGCCAGCAGCCAAGAGTTCATGAGGTCCCCGGTTGGAGAGACCCAGTACTTC
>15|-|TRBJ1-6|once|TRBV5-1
CASSPGGYDNSPLHF
TGCGCCAGCAGCCCTGGAGGTTACGATAATTCACCCCTCCACTTT
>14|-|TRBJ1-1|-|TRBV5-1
CASSLVSVNTEAFF
TGCGCCAGCAGCTTGGTTTCGGTGAACACTGAAGCTTTCTTT
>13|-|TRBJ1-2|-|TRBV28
CASRPDTVYGYTF
TGTGCCAGCAGACCCGACACCGTCTATGGCTACACCTTC
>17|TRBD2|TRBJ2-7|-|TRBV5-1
CASSLAAQREVPGEQYF
TGCGCCAGCAGCTTGGCCGCACAGCGGGAGGTACCGGGAGAGCAGTACTTC
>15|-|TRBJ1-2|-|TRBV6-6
CASSPRQTLNYGYTF
TGTGCCAGCAGTCCAAGACAGACCCTTAACTATGGCTACACCTTC
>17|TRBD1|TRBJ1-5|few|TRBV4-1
CASSQDPHRGLDQPQHF
TGCGCCAGCAGCCAAGATCCTCACAGGGGGCTTGATCAGCCCCAGCATTTT
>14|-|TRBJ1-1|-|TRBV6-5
CATVDSQVNTEAFF
TGTGCCACCGTGGACAGCCAGGTCAACACTGAAGCTTTCTTT
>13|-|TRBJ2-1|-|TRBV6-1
CASDFESLNEQFF
TGTGCCAGCGACTTCGAGTCCCTCAATGAGCAGTTCTTC
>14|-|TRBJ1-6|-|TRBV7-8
CASSPPRGDSPLHF
TGTGCCAGCAGCCCCCCGCGCGGGGATTCACCCCTCCACTTT
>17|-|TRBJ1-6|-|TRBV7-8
CASSLGSRGGGNSPLHF
TGTGCCAGCAGCTTAGGCTCGAGGGGGGGTGGTAATTCACCCCTCCACTTT
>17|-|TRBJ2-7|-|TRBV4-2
CASSQEGAGGVGFEQYF
TGTGCCAGCAGCCAAGAGGGTGCGGGCGGGGTGGGATTCGAGCAGTACTTC
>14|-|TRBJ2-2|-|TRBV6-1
CASSEYSLAGELFF
TGTGCCAGCAGTGAATACAGTCTCGCCGGGGAGCTGTTTTTT
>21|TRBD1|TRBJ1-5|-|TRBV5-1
CASSLVQEGTGGVKSNQPQHF
TGCGCCAGCAGCTTGGTGCAAGAAGGGACAGGGGGAGTGAAGAGCAATCAGCCCCAGCATTTT
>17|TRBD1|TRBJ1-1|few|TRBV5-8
CASSNRRTGGAYTEAFF
TGTGCCAGCAGCAACCGAAGGACAGGGGGCGCGTACACTGAAGCTTTCTTT
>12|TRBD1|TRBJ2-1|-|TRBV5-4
CALRTGVNEQFF
TGTGCCTTACGGACAGGCGTCAATGAGCAGTTCTTC
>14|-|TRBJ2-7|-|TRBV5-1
CASSPGTGLAEQYF
TGCGCCAGCAGCCCTGGCACAGGGCTCGCCGAGCAGTACTTC
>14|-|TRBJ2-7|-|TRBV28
CASNNPGGRWEQYF
TGTGCCAGCAATAACCCCGGGGGGCGGTGGGAGCAGTACTTC
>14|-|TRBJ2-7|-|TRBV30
CAWSYSGGHYEQYF
TGTGCCTGGAGTTATAGTGGGGGCCACTACGAGCAGTACTTC
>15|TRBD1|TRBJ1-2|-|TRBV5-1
CASSPGQGAGYGYTF
TGCGCCAGCAGCCCCGGACAGGGGGCTGGCTATGGCTACACCTTC
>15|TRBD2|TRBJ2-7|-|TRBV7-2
CASSLALAGRYEQYF
TGTGCCAGCAGCTTAGCACTAGCGGGACGTTACGAGCAGTACTTC
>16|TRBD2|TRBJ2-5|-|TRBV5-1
CASSLGSGGGVETQYF
TGCGCCAGCAGCTTGGGAAGCGGGGGGGGAGTGGAGACCCAGTACTTC